What follows are 19 T cell receptor beta chains derived from one specimen sequenced in a study of T cell repertoires in cytomegalovirus infection. TCRdb analysed the reads with MiXCR anew, one entry per CDR3 protein. Among some 7,600 distinct CDR3 sequences, 49% were seen once, and the ten largest hold approximately 75%. The antigens these receptors bind are not known. The sequenced sample consisted of PBMCs, sequenced either directly or after in vitro stimulation (not recorded which). All receptors come from a human donor in good health (CMV status not recorded). Some clones in this sample may be carry-over from other donors' samples.

This rearrangement joins TRBV7-8 to TRBJ2-1, with 9 bases matching TRBD2. CDR3 length: 15 residues. In germline, CDR1 is SGHVS, CDR2 FQNEAQ. With V trimmed by 5 bases and J by 5 bases, 7 bases remained unmatched. CDR3 region: CASSPLAGPDNEQFF. The CDR3, as DNA: TGTGCCAGCAGCCCTCTAGCGGGGCCAGACAATGAGCAGTTCTTC.

This clonotype has only one observation. This chain connects TRBV5-1 to TRBJ2-1, with a possible D match to TRBD1 (5 bases). CDR1 and CDR2 (germline): SGHRS, YFSETQ. This CDR3 comprises 15 residues. The CDR3 sequence: CSCSLFSTACNEQFF. The CDR3 coding sequence is TGCTCCTGCAGCTTGTTCTCGACAGCTTGCAATGAGCAGTTCTTC.

This clonotype was detected a few times. The chain recombines TRBV7-9 with TRBJ2-1; D may be TRBD1 or TRBD2 (5 bases each). The CDR3 loop spans 15 amino acids. Germline CDR1 reads SEHNR; CDR2 reads FQNEAQ (reference sequence). V was clipped by 5 bases and J by 4 bases, with 15 bases between them. Here the CDR3 DNA reads TGTGCCAGCAGCCCGGGACGGGGAGTTTACAATGAGCAGTTCTTC. This sequence encodes CASSPGRGVYNEQFF.

There are many counts of this clonotype. This chain connects TRBV3-1 to TRBJ2-1, with D uncertain. CDR3 length: 18 residues. Germline-derived CDR1 and CDR2 are LGHDT and YNNKEL (reference sequence). V gave up 0 bases and J gave up 0 bases, with 15 bases separating them. In DNA form, the CDR3 reads TGTGCCAGCAGCCAAGATGTGAGCGTCATAAACTCCTACAATGAGCAGTTCTTC. It is translated as CASSQDVSVINSYNEQFF.

This chain uses TRBV7-9 with TRBJ2-7, with 10 bases aligning to TRBD1. The CDR3 is made up of 15 amino acids. Per the germline V gene, CDR1 is SEHNR and CDR2 is FQNEAQ (reference sequence). With V trimmed by 4 bases and J by 3 bases, 6 bases remained unmatched. The CDR3 region has the DNA TGTGCCAGCAGCTCCCGGGACAGGGGTCACTACGAGCAGTACTTC. Residues: CASSSRDRGHYEQYF.

This rearrangement joins TRBV7-9 to TRBJ2-7; a possible D gene is TRBD1 (5 bases). The V gene's germline CDR1 is SEHNR and CDR2 FQNEAQ (reference sequence). V was trimmed by 1 base and J by 3 bases, leaving 13 bases between them. The CDR3 consists of 15 residues. For the CDR3, the DNA is TGTGCCAGCAGCTTAGGAAGCCCAGGGATCTACGAGCAGTACTTC. It is translated as CASSLGSPGIYEQYF.

This clonotype came up a few times. Germline is not matched at one junction end, which may reflect a read error. The chain carries TRBV5-5 and TRBJ2-1; no reliable D call. The germline V gene encodes CDR1 SGHKS and CDR2 YYEKEE (reference sequence). CDR3 length equals 11 residues. The CDR3 DNA sequence: TGTGCCAGCACCTGGGTGCATGAGCAGTGCTTC. Its translation is CASTWVHEQCF.

A few counts support this clonotype. The CDR3 sequence is CASSLGVRTPDTQYF. In nucleotides, the CDR3 is TGTGCCAGCAGCTTAGGGGTCCGGACCCCAGATACGCAGTATTTT. The V gene is TRBV11-2, the J gene TRBJ2-3; D call uncertain. CDR1 is SGHAT and CDR2 is FQNNGV in the germline V gene. This CDR3 comprises 15 residues. Trimming cost V 1 base and J 4 bases, with 12 bases left between them.

This clonotype was counted only a few times. The chain carries TRBV5-1 and TRBJ2-7; TRBD1 is a possible D gene (6 bases). Germline V gene lookup returns CDR1 SGHRS and CDR2 YFSETQ. The length of the CDR3 is 15 residues. V dropped 0 bases and J dropped 2 bases, with 12 bases sitting between them. CDR3 residues: CASSLAGTNAYEQYF. In nucleotides, the CDR3 is TGCGCCAGCAGCTTGGCCGGGACAAATGCCTACGAGCAGTACTTC.

This clonotype is large in the sample. The chain has TRBV6-2 or TRBV6-3 and TRBJ1-5; TRBD1 matches at 8 bases. The germline CDR1 and CDR2 sequences are MNHEY and SVGEGT. V was pared by 4 bases and J by 6 bases, with 8 bases of the junction left unmatched. There are 15 residues in the CDR3. The CDR3 DNA reads as TGTGCCAGCAGTTTTTATCAGGGGGCCGCTCAGCCCCAGCATTTT. This translates into CASSFYQGAAQPQHF.

In the case of this clonotype: The junction and the germline gene differ at one end; a read error may be behind it. This chain links TRBV12-3 or TRBV12-4 with TRBJ2-1; D is perhaps TRBD1 or TRBD2 (5 bases each). This CDR3 has 20 residues. The CDR3 nucleotides read TGTGCCAGCAGCTCCCTAAGCCTCCTTGGGGGAGATAGGTCCTACAATGTGCAGGTCTTC. Its protein product is CASSSLSLLGGDRSYNVQVF.

The chain is built from TRBV6-5 and TRBJ2-2, with D maybe TRBD1 (6 bases). Germline CDR1 MNHEY, CDR2 SVGAGI. Trimming stripped 6 bases from V and 5 bases from J, with 19 bases between. CDR3 size: 16 residues. DNA of the CDR3: TGTGCCAGCAGGACTCCGGGACAACCAACGACCGGGGAGCTGTTTTTT. Amino acids: CASRTPGQPTTGELFF.

This clonotype was seen only once. One end of the junction does not line up with germline, which may come from a read error. This CDR3 reads CASSLAPYGMANEPFF. The CDR3, as DNA: TGTGCAAGCAGTTTAGCCCCTTACGGGATGGCCAATGAGCCGTTCTTC. The chain recombines TRBV12-3 or TRBV12-4 with TRBJ2-1, with D maybe TRBD2 (5 bases). The CDR3 has 16 residues.

This clonotype was detected only a few times. The chain uses TRBV7-6 and TRBJ1-2; D is perhaps TRBD1 (6 bases). V was trimmed by 0 bases and J by 8 bases, leaving 10 bases between them. Germline V gene data show CDR1 as SGHVS and CDR2 as FNYEAQ. The CDR3 is 13 amino acids. CDR3 nucleotides: TGTGCCAGCAGCTTAGCGGACAGTGTGGGCTACACCTTC. It specifies CASSLADSVGYTF.

This clonotype was observed a few times. Because it lacks the conserved phenylalanine or tryptophan at the end, this CDR3 is likely a read error. The chain links TRBV6-5 to TRBJ1-5, with 8 bases lining up with TRBD1. Germline-derived CDR1 and CDR2 are MNHEY and SVGAGI. This CDR3 region has 15 residues. The V segment lost 10 bases and the J segment 3 bases; nucleotides outside the gene matches: 11. CDR3 sequence: CATGLRQGTNQPQHC. The DNA for the CDR3 is TGTGCCACAGGACTACGACAGGGGACCAATCAGCCCCAGCATTGT.

The chain has TRBV7-9 and TRBJ2-2; a possible D gene is TRBD1 (6 bases). The CDR3 spans 16 residues. Germline assignment: CDR1 SEHNR and CDR2 FQNEAQ (reference sequence). Trimming pared 6 bases from V and 2 bases from J, leaving 16 bases between. The chain's CDR3 is CASRLPDRFNTGELFF. CDR3 DNA sequence: TGTGCCAGCAGGCTACCCGACAGGTTCAACACCGGGGAGCTGTTTTTT. Full variable domain (remainder filled in from reference TRBV7-9 and TRBJ2-2): DTGVSQNPRHKITKRGQNVTFRCDPISEHNRLYWYRQTLGQGPEFLTYFQNEAQLEKSRLLSDRFSAERPKGSFSTLEIQRTEQGDSAMYLCASRLPDRFNTGELFFGEGSRLTVL.

The genes are TRBV7-6 and TRBJ1-3; D remains ambiguous. The V end was cut by 5 bases, the J end by 0 bases, with 14 bases between. CDR1 is SGHVS and CDR2 is FNYEAQ in the germline V gene. The CDR3 loop spans 16 amino acids. The CDR3 region has the DNA TGTGCCAGCAGCCCTCGGGGAGACTCCTCTGGAAACACCATATATTTT. Protein product: CASSPRGDSSGNTIYF.

This clonotype was picked up a small number of times. The J gene is TRBJ2-3, the V gene TRBV27, with D hard to call. Looked up from germline, CDR1 is MNHEY and CDR2 is SMNVEV (reference sequence). The CDR3 has 10 residues. Trimming shortened V by 9 bases and J by 13 bases, and 14 bases separated the two germline ends. DNA for the CDR3: TGTGCCAGGCACGGAGACACGAAGTATTTT. It encodes CARHGDTKYF.

Notes on this clonotype: Because the CDR3 is missing its conserved closing phenylalanine or tryptophan, this is likely a read error. The V and J genes are TRBV12-3 or TRBV12-4 and TRBJ2-1; D is perhaps TRBD1 or TRBD2 (5 bases each). This CDR3 spans 20 amino acids. CDR3 nucleotide sequence: TGTGCCAGCAGCTCCCTAAGCCTACTTGGGGGAGAAAGGTCCTACAAAGAGCAGTTCTGC. It specifies CASSSLSLLGGERSYKEQFC.